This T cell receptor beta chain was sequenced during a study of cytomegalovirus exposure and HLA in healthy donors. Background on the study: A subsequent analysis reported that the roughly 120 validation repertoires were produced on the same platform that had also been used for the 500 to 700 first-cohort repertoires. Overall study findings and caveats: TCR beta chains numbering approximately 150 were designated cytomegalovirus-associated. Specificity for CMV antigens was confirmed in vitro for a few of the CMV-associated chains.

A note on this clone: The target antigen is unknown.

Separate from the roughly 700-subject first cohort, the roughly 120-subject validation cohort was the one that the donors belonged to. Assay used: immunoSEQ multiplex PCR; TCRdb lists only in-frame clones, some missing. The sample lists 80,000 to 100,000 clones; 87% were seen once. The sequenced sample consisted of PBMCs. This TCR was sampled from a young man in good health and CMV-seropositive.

For the CDR3, the DNA is TGCGCCAGCAGCTTGGTGATCGGGGGGGCGGCCACTGAAGCTTTCTTT. Residues: CASSLVIGGAATEAFF. This rearrangement joins TRBV5-1 to TRBJ1-1; a possible D gene is TRBD1 (6 bases). V lost 0 bases and J lost 4, with 16 bases in between. The CDR3 runs to 16 residues. The germline V gene has CDR1 SGHRS and CDR2 YFSETQ.